This T cell receptor beta chain was recorded in a study of blood T cell repertoires in COVID-19. TCRdb keeps only in-frame clones here, not all; method: immunoSEQ multiplex PCR. This repertoire shows about 210,000 clones, about 89% found once; its top ten account for 4% to 6%. The V gene lost 0 bases and the J gene lost 8 bases, with 12 bases spanning the gap. This CDR3 region has 14 residues. CDR1 is KGHDR, CDR2 SFDVKD, per germline. The chain links TRBV24-1 to TRBJ2-5; D perhaps matches TRBD2 (5 bases). The receptor was derived from a woman aged 40 to 49 with acute or convalescent COVID-19. The specimen was peripheral blood. The CDR3 protein is CATSDLGVGETQYF. DNA for the CDR3: TGTGCCACCAGTGATTTGGGGGTCGGGGAAACCCAGTACTTC.